This T cell receptor (beta chain) derives from a study of shared clonotypes between healthy human individuals. Study results and limitations: Enrolling few donors narrowed the genetic and exposure-history diversity that was represented.

As originally analysed: ImmunoSEQ sequences covered only the junction and lacked quality scores; filtering therefore differed. Sequenced by immunoSEQ multiplex PCR; TCRdb stores in-frame clones only, minus some. The D gene and trimming were derived from the DNA, and the V and J assignments and clone size from that table. In the table there are around 1,900,000 clones, about 94% of which are singletons. This CDR3 is 15 amino acids long. The germline V and J ends were trimmed by 1 base and 4 bases, with 13 bases remaining between them. Per the germline V gene, CDR1 is MDHEN and CDR2 is SYDVKM. Naive CD8 cells comprised CD45RO-negative, CCR7-positively selected cells, excluding terminally differentiated effector memory CD45RA+ cells. On this clone: Its matching antigen is unknown.

The TCR sequence derives from a man between 18 and 35 years old in good health. Some clones in this sample may be carry-over from other donors' samples. The material sequenced was naive CD8+ T cells from PBMCs. The gene calls are TRBV28 and TRBJ1-2; D gene ambiguous. CDR3 in DNA: TGTGCCAGCAGTTTATCAAGGGTCGACTCCTATGGCTACACCTTC. Residues: CASSLSRVDSYGYTF.